The clone carrying this T cell receptor beta chain has only one observation. The germline V gene has CDR1 SGHDT and CDR2 YYEEEE. Trimming took 3 bases from V and 4 from J; bases not matched to a gene: 5. This CDR3 has 15 residues. Method: immunoSEQ multiplex PCR; TCRdb's copy keeps in-frame clones and lacks some. The repertoire holds some 28,000 clones, with about 88% as singletons. These data come from a study of T cell changes during pregnancy in multiple sclerosis. J is TRBJ1-4 and V is TRBV5-6; 8 bases agree with TRBD1. This TCR came from a female donor with multiple sclerosis, enrolled in a pregnancy study. Sequencing used CD8+ T cells from peripheral blood mononuclear cells, obtained before pregnancy. The CDR3 DNA reads as TGTGCCAGCAGCTCCTGGACAGGGTTTAATGAAAAACTGTTTTTT. Its protein is CASSSWTGFNEKLFF.